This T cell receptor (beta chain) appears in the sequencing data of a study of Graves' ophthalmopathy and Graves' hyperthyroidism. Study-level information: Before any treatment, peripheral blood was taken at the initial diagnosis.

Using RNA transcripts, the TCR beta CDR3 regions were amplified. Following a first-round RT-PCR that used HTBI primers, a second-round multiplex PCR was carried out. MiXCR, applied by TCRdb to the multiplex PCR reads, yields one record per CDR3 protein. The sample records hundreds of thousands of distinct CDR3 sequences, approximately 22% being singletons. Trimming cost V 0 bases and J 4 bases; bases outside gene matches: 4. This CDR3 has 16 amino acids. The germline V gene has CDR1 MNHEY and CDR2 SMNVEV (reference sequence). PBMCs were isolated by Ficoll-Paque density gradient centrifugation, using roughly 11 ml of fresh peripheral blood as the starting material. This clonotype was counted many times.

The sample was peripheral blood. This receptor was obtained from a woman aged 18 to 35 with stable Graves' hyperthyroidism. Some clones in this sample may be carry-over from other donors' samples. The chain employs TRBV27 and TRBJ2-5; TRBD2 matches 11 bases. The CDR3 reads CASSLSRLAGRETQYF. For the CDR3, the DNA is TGTGCCAGCAGTTTATCACGACTAGCGGGGAGAGAGACCCAGTACTTC.